The subject of this entry is one TCR beta chain. Its antigen specificity is not known. No quality values exist for individual bases; no much larger clone is one base distant. In light of the paper, this sample's time point label describes: individuals recovered from natural SARS-CoV-2 infection. The immunoSEQ Assay was the method used to sequence TCRbeta CDR3 regions. After extraction, genomic DNA underwent amplification by bias-controlled multiplex PCR, followed by high-throughput sequencing. The study's own analysis went as follows. To quantify the absolute abundance of each unique TCRbeta CDR3 region, sequences were collapsed and filtered. T cell fraction was estimated by normalizing TCRbeta template counts to usable DNA, which was measured by amplifying reference genes present in all nucleated cells. Repertoire TCRs were annotated as SARS-CoV-2-specific by exact matching of V gene, CDR3 amino acid sequence and J gene to a known reactive TCR set. The reference SARS-CoV-2 TCR set was derived from MIRA and filtered for enrichment in COVID-19-positive ImmuneCODE repertoires, a step that removed public or cross-reactive TCRs. Using the MIRA antigens, annotated TCRs were further analysed by specific ORF or by position within an ORF. Depth was the summed frequency of annotated unique rearrangements, while breadth was defined as annotated unique rearrangements over total unique productive rearrangements. Two-sided Wilcoxon rank-sum tests were used to compare TCR breadth between groups. TCRdb took over this immuneACCESS table, retaining in-frame rearrangements with V and J assigned. Such tables are incomplete; in checked studies, under half of the missing clones stem from an unresolved V gene, and the remainder is unexplained. That table furnishes V, J and clone size, whereas the DNA furnished D and trimming. For this sample the table gives around 370,000 clones, of which around 90% were detected only once. Around 4.2% of the sample is held by the ten biggest clonotypes.

This specimen comes from a study of Ad26.COV2.S vaccination and SARS-CoV-2 variants (dated by TCRdb to the early 2020s). Turning to the overall study: Sequencing of the TCRbeta repertoire served to evaluate the specificity and breadth of SARS-CoV-2-reactive T cell receptors following Ad26.COV2.S vaccination. A total of some 30 samples were included in the TCR-sequenced set, comprising some 20 Ad26.COV2.S vaccine recipients, 5 placebo recipients and 8 SARS-CoV-2 convalescent individuals. The paper's findings and limits, for the study overall: The authors noted that total T cell responses may have been underestimated by the TCR breadth and depth analyses. After vaccination, spike-specific CD8+ and CD4+ T cell responses were reported to show substantial breadth. Ad26.COV2.S recipients had higher spike-specific TCR breadth than placebo recipients (P = 0.0014). Comparable non-spike TCR breadth was observed between vaccine and placebo recipients, consistent with only spike being contained in the vaccine.

V gives up 0 bases and J gives up 6 bases, and the segment between their germline ends measures 8 bases. The CDR3 covers 13 residues, taking in both the cysteine and the phenylalanine. Only the CDR3 DNA is retained, 39 bases long and in frame from the first base. Via the germline V gene (reference sequence), CDR1 is LGHDT and CDR2 YNNKEL. The sequence came from a human donor who had recovered from COVID-19. The chain is made from TRBV3-1 (or the pseudogene TRBV3-2) and TRBJ1-2; D gene: possibly TRBD1, on 6 matching bases. Here the sequenced sample was peripheral blood, taken after recovery from COVID-19. CDR3 sequence: CASSQDPGDGYTF. The DNA sequence reads TGTGCCAGCAGCCAAGACCCAGGGGATGGCTACACCTTC.